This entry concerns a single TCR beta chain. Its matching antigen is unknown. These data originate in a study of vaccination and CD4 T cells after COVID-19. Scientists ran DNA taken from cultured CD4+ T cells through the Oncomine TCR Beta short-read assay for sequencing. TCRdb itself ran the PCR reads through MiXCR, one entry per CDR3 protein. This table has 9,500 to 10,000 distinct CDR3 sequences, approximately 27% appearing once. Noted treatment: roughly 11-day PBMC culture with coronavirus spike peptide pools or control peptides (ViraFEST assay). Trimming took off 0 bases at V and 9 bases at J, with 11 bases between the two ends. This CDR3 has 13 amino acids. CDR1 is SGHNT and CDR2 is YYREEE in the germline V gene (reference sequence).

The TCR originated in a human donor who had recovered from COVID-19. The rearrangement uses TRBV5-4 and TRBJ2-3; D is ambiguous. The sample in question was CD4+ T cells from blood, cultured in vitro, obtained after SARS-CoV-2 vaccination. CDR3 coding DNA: TGTGCCAGCAGCTTGGACGCCCTTCGGACGCAGTATTTT. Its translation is CASSLDALRTQYF.